Presented here are 13 T cell receptor beta chains from one specimen sequenced in a study of read filtering for tumor transcriptome and immune sequencing. Molecular barcoded adaptors covering alpha/delta and beta/gamma chains were used on roughly 400 ng RNA. TCRdb itself ran the reads through MiXCR, one entry per CDR3 protein. The sample includes fewer than 100,000 distinct CDR3 sequences, 9% to 15% seen only once; the top ten take 15%. The material sequenced was a population of CD138-negative cells sorted from bone marrow. The receptors shown here come from a donor aged 40 or over with multiple myeloma.

This clonotype showed up many times. V and J are TRBV18 and TRBJ1-1, with a possible D match to TRBD1 (6 bases). Trimming took off 1 base at V and 1 base at J, with 10 bases between the two ends. CDR3 length equals 15 residues. Germline V lookup: CDR1 KGHSH, CDR2 LQKENI. The CDR3 DNA reads as TGTGCCAGCTCACCACTCGGGGGCGCGAACACTGAAGCTTTCTTT. This encodes CASSPLGGANTEAFF.

As regards this clonotype: A much larger clone lies one base from this, so it may be a read error. This chain connects TRBV20-1 to TRBJ2-1; 7 nucleotides line up with TRBD2. The CDR3 contains 17 residues. The ends lost 1 base at V and 2 bases at J; junction bases unmatched: 11. The germline CDR1 and CDR2 sequences are DFQATT and SNEGSKA (reference sequence). In DNA form, the CDR3 reads TGCAGTGCTAGAGCGAGAACCGGCGGGAGAGCCTACAATGAGCAGTTCTTC. It encodes CSARARTGGRAYNEQFF.

In its sample, this clonotype was seen many times. The chain is built from TRBV5-1 and TRBJ1-2; 8 bases are a match to TRBD1. The CDR3 is made up of 15 amino acids. V was pared by 4 bases and J by 4 bases, with 9 bases of the junction left unmatched. Germline V gene sequence: CDR1 SGHRS, CDR2 YFSETQ. DNA of the CDR3: TGCGCCAGCAGCCAGGGGACAGGTGACATCTATGGCTACACCTTC. It specifies CASSQGTGDIYGYTF.

This clonotype was recorded at least ten times. This rearrangement joins TRBV6-1 to TRBJ1-1, with a possible D match to TRBD1 (5 bases). The CDR3 runs to 16 residues. V lost 1 base, J lost 0 bases, and 12 bases lay in between. Germline CDR1 is MNHNS and CDR2 is SASEGT. The CDR3 nucleotides are TGTGCCAGCAGTGAAGGTACGGGGCGAATGAACACTGAAGCTTTCTTT. It yields the protein CASSEGTGRMNTEAFF.

This clonotype has only a few counts. A read error may produce the germline difference seen at one junction end. This sequence joins TRBV12-3 or TRBV12-4 and TRBJ2-5; D gene ambiguous. The CDR3 is 11 residues long. The CDR3 bases are TGTGCCAGCAGTAACATCAGAACCCAGCACTTC. Translation: CASSNIRTQHF.

In its sample, this clonotype was seen many times. The rearrangement uses TRBV7-8 and TRBJ1-1; D might be TRBD1 (5 bases). The germline CDR1 and CDR2 sequences are SGHVS and FQNEAQ. The CDR3 has 14 amino acids. The V and J ends lost 5 bases and 11 bases respectively, with 21 bases between them. The CDR3 is CASSPTTGPRVAFF. The CDR3 DNA is TGTGCCAGCAGCCCAACTACAGGCCCCAGGGTGGCTTTCTTT.

This clonotype was counted many times. The CDR3 DNA sequence: TGTGCCAGCAGCCAAGATAGGATATTGCTAGCGGGAGTCGGCACAGATACGCAGTATTTT. Residues: CASSQDRILLAGVGTDTQYF. The chain employs TRBV3-1 and TRBJ2-3; 10 positions match TRBD2. Germline loops: CDR1 LGHDT, CDR2 YNNKEL (reference sequence). After removal of 0 bases from V and 1 base from J, the junction contained 13 bases not matched to a gene. CDR3 length: 20 residues.

This clonotype occurred many times. The V call is TRBV29-1, the J call TRBJ2-3; D may match TRBD1 or TRBD2 (5 bases each). Trimming cost V 2 bases and J 4 bases, with 13 bases left between them. The CDR3 covers 14 residues. Looked up from germline, CDR1 is SQVTM and CDR2 is ANQGSEA. The CDR3 region has the DNA TGCAGCGTTGAACCGCTCGGGACCGCAGATACGCAGTATTTT. Translated, it gives CSVEPLGTADTQYF.

The chain is built from TRBV29-1 and TRBJ2-1; TRBD1 agrees at 7 bases. The CDR3 spans 13 residues. CDR1 is SQVTM and CDR2 is ANQGSEA in the germline V gene. V lost 4 bases, J lost 9 bases, and 9 bases stayed unmatched. CDR3 in DNA: TGCAGCGTTGCCAGACAGGGCAGGAGTGAGCAGTTCTTC. It encodes CSVARQGRSEQFF.

The chain combines TRBV6-2 or TRBV6-3 with TRBJ2-7; D ambiguous. V was shortened by 1 base and J by 4 bases, with 5 bases between the two germline ends. The CDR3 consists of 12 residues. CDR1 is MNHEY and CDR2 is SVGEGT in the germline V gene. This CDR3 reads CASSYFGYEQYF. CDR3 nucleotides: TGTGCCAGCAGTTACTTTGGGTACGAGCAGTACTTC.

This clonotype has ten or more counts. The chain employs TRBV20-1 and TRBJ2-6, with D maybe TRBD1 (6 bases). In germline, CDR1 is DFQATT, CDR2 SNEGSKA (reference sequence). This CDR3 contains 15 residues. Trimming shortened V by 4 bases and J by 5 bases, and 15 bases separated the two germline ends. Here the CDR3 reads CSANHAQGWANVLTF. The CDR3 region has the DNA TGCAGTGCTAACCACGCACAGGGCTGGGCCAACGTCCTGACTTTC.

This clonotype was counted only a few times. The chain joins TRBV5-1 to TRBJ2-7; weak D call: TRBD1 (6 bases). The germline CDR1 and CDR2 sequences are SGHRS and YFSETQ. V was cut by 0 bases and J by 8 bases, with 15 bases left in between. This CDR3 region has 14 residues. CDR3 amino acids: CASSLDGQSGKQYF. The CDR3 DNA reads as TGCGCCAGCAGCTTGGATGGACAGAGCGGCAAGCAGTACTTC.

This clonotype showed up many times. This rearrangement joins TRBV3-1 to TRBJ2-7, with 10 bases identical to TRBD2. CDR3 length: 16 amino acids. CDR1 and CDR2 from the germline V gene are LGHDT and YNNKEL (reference sequence). The V and J ends lost 1 base and 4 bases, in that order; junction bases with no gene match: 7. The CDR3 here is CASSQVELAGNYEQYF. The CDR3 region has the DNA TGTGCCAGCAGCCAAGTTGAACTAGCGGGAAATTACGAGCAGTACTTC.